The 16 T cell receptor beta chains presented below share a single source sample, sequenced in a study of blood T cells in healthy people across ages. The second PCR ran roughly 6 to 11 cycles with a sample-barcoded 5' primer and J-beta primers. MiXCR was run by TCRdb on the 5' RACE reads, yielding one entry per CDR3 protein. The table records 1.2 million to 1.5 million distinct CDR3 sequences, 59% of them present only once. Sequenced: blood. These receptors were collected from a man in his late teens or twenties in good health.

The chain combines TRBV20-1 with TRBJ2-7, with D possibly matching TRBD2 (5 bases). V gave up 5 bases and J gave up 3 bases, with 11 bases separating them. The germline CDR1 and CDR2 sequences are DFQATT and SNEGSKA (reference sequence). The CDR3 extends over 12 amino acids. CDR3 region: CSAARGYYEQYF. CDR3 DNA sequence: TGCAGTGCTGCCCGGGGTTACTACGAGCAGTACTTC.

This chain joins TRBV7-2 and TRBJ2-4; 12 bases line up with TRBD2. This CDR3 comprises 19 residues. With V trimmed by 5 bases and J by 8 bases, 19 bases remained unmatched. CDR1 and CDR2 (germline): SGHTA, FQGNSA. CDR3: CASSASRLAGGRRFHIQYF. The CDR3 nucleotides read TGTGCCAGCAGCGCGTCACGTCTAGCGGGGGGGCGTAGGTTCCACATTCAGTACTTC.

This chain connects TRBV4-1 to TRBJ2-1; D gene unclear. The V end was cut by 1 base, the J end by 0 bases, with 10 bases between. The CDR3 has 16 amino acids. The germline V gene has CDR1 MGHRA and CDR2 YSYEKL. The DNA for the CDR3 is TGCGCCAGCAGCCAAGTGGTACAGCTCTCCTACAATGAGCAGTTCTTC. It translates to CASSQVVQLSYNEQFF.

CDR3 loop: CASSGDIGIYGYTF. CDR3 sequence (DNA): TGTGCCAGCAGCGGAGACATAGGAATCTATGGCTACACCTTC. The chain has TRBV9 and TRBJ1-2; D ambiguous. The germline V gene has CDR1 SGDLS and CDR2 YYNGEE. Trimming removed 3 bases from V and 4 bases from J, with 13 bases in between. The CDR3 sequence is 14 residues long.

The chain uses TRBV2 and TRBJ2-4, with 11 bases aligning to TRBD2. The J call could be wrong; TRBJ2-7 is a better fit for the DNA end. This CDR3 has 17 residues. CDR1 is SNHLY, CDR2 FYNNEI, per germline. CDR3 DNA sequence: TGTGCCAGCAGTGAAACCGGGACTAGCGGTCTCTCCTACGAGCAGTACTTC. This translates into CASSETGTSGLSYEQYF.

The CDR3 DNA reads as TGTGCCAGCAGCCCGCGGGACGATGGAGAGCAGTACTTC. As protein: CASSPRDDGEQYF. This rearrangement joins TRBV7-9 to TRBJ2-5, with D possibly TRBD2 on 6 matching bases. This CDR3 region has 13 residues. CDR1 is SEHNR and CDR2 is FQNEAQ in the germline V gene (reference sequence). V lost 5 bases to trimming and J lost 11 bases, with 18 bases between them. The full variable domain, completed using reference TRBV7-9 and TRBJ2-5, is DTGVSQNPRHKITKRGQNVTFRCDPISEHNRLYWYRQTLGQGPEFLTYFQNEAQLEKSRLLSDRFSAERPKGSFSTLEIQRTEQGDSAMYLCASSPRDDGEQYFGPGTRLLVL.

The rearrangement uses TRBV27 and TRBJ2-3; 7 bases agree with TRBD2. The CDR3 has 19 amino acids. Germline V lookup: CDR1 MNHEY, CDR2 SMNVEV (reference sequence). V dropped 3 bases and J dropped 2; count of bases not matched to a gene: 17. The CDR3, as DNA: TGTGCCAGCAGTTTCGGGGGGATAGGATCGCCTTCTGTCACAGATACGCAGTATTTT. Encoded protein: CASSFGGIGSPSVTDTQYF.

The CDR3 coding sequence is TGCAGCGCTTCCCCGGGACAGCAGTTCTTC. The encoded protein is CSASPGQQFF. V gene TRBV29-1 combines with J gene TRBJ2-1; D is tentatively TRBD1 or TRBD2 (5 bases each). Germline V gene lookup returns CDR1 SQVTM and CDR2 ANQGSEA. This CDR3 comprises 10 residues. Deletions cut 7 bases from V and 11 bases from J, with 12 bases between.

The table lists this clonotype with a count of one. The genes are TRBV20-1 and TRBJ1-5; D is perhaps TRBD1 (6 bases). V lost 6 bases to trimming and J lost 4 bases, with 19 bases between them. This CDR3 comprises 15 residues. Per the germline V gene, CDR1 is DFQATT and CDR2 is SNEGSKA (reference sequence). The CDR3 sequence: CSANRDGAPNQPQHF. DNA of the CDR3: TGCAGTGCCAACAGGGACGGAGCCCCTAATCAGCCCCAGCATTTT.

The chain links TRBV3-1 to TRBJ2-3; D perhaps matches TRBD2 (7 bases). The germline V gene has CDR1 LGHDT and CDR2 YNNKEL (reference sequence). V lost 1 base and J 2 bases, leaving 10 bases between the germline ends. The CDR3 totals 15 residues. CDR3 coding DNA: TGTGCCAGCAGCCAAGCGGGGGGACACACAGATACGCAGTATTTT. It is translated as CASSQAGGHTDTQYF.

V is TRBV27 and J is TRBJ1-5; TRBD1 matches at 7 bases. Germline lookup yields CDR1 MNHEY and CDR2 SMNVEV (reference sequence). The CDR3 totals 18 residues. Unmatched junction bases numbered 16, after V lost 5 bases and J lost 3 bases. CDR3 sequence: CASSPTFDRAPHNQPQHF. CDR3 nucleotides: TGTGCCAGCAGTCCAACATTCGACAGGGCCCCTCACAATCAGCCCCAGCATTTT.

This clonotype was counted between two and nine times. CDR3 sequence: CASSTYSGPLRYF. CDR3 nucleotide sequence: TGTGCCAGCAGCACCTACTCCGGGCCCCTTAGGTACTTC. The J gene is TRBJ2-4, the V gene TRBV7-2; D gene unclear. The CDR3 extends over 13 amino acids. Trimming stripped 5 bases from V and 15 bases from J, with 20 bases between. The V gene's germline CDR1 is SGHTA and CDR2 FQGNSA.

This clonotype was counted between two and nine times. The chain couples TRBV7-9 to TRBJ2-5, with D perhaps TRBD2 (6 bases). The germline V and J ends were trimmed by 0 bases and 3 bases, with 8 bases remaining between them. CDR1 is SEHNR, CDR2 FQNEAQ, per germline (reference sequence). The CDR3 is 14 amino acids. CDR3 nucleotides: TGTGCCAGCAGCTTAGCTAGCGGCGAAGAGACCCAGTACTTC. Translating gives CASSLASGEETQYF.

This clonotype was found once. The chain links TRBV29-1 to TRBJ2-3; TRBD1 might be the D (6 bases). Trimming stripped 7 bases from V and 2 bases from J, with 13 bases between. The CDR3 has 13 residues. CDR1 and CDR2 (germline): SQVTM, ANQGSEA. CDR3 DNA: TGCAGCGCCTTAACAGGGACCACAGATACGCAGTATTTT. Its protein is CSALTGTTDTQYF.

The chain employs TRBV7-4 and TRBJ1-4; TRBD1 matches at 7 bases. Trimming cost V 3 bases and J 0 bases; bases outside gene matches: 10. Per germline, CDR1 SGHVT and CDR2 SQSDAQ. This CDR3 is 18 amino acids long. CDR3 sequence (DNA): TGTGCCAGCAGCTTCGGAGTGGGGCAGGGGGCAACTAATGAAAAACTGTTTTTT. This encodes CASSFGVGQGATNEKLFF.

The V and J genes are TRBV10-3 and TRBJ2-7; weak D call: TRBD1 (5 bases). This CDR3 has 16 amino acids. Per the germline V gene, CDR1 is ENHRY and CDR2 is SYGVKD. Trimming cost V 3 bases and J 7 bases, with 22 bases left between them. The CDR3 coding sequence is TGTGCCATCAGTGACCAGACAGTTCCTTCCTACAATGAGCAGTACTTC. Protein sequence: CAISDQTVPSYNEQYF.